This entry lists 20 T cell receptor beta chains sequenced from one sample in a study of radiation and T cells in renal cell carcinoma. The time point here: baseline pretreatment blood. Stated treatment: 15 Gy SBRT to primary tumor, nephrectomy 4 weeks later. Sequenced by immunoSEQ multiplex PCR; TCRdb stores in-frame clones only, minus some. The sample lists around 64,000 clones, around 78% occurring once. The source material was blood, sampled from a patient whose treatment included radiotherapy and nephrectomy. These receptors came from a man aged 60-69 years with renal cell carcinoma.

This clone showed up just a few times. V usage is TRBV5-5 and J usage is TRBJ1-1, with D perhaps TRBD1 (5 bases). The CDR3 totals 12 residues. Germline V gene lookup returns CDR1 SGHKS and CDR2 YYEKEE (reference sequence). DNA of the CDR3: TGTGCAGTCGGGGGAACAAACACTGAAGCTTTCTTT. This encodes CAVGGTNTEAFF.

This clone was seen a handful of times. The CDR3 bases are TGCGCCAGCAGCTTGATGACGAGGGGGGCCCAAGAGACCCAGTACTTC. Protein: CASSLMTRGAQETQYF. This chain uses TRBV5-1 with TRBJ2-5; tentatively, D is TRBD1 or TRBD2 (6 bases each). The CDR3 covers 16 residues. Germline V lookup: CDR1 SGHRS, CDR2 YFSETQ. V lost 1 base and J lost 1, with 14 bases in between.

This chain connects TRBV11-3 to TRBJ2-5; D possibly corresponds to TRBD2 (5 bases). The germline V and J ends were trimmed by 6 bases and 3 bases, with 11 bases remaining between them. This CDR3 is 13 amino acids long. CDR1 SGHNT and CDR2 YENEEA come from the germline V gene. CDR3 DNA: TGTGCCAGCAGTCGGACTCTTAAAGAGACCCAGTACTTC. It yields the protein CASSRTLKETQYF.

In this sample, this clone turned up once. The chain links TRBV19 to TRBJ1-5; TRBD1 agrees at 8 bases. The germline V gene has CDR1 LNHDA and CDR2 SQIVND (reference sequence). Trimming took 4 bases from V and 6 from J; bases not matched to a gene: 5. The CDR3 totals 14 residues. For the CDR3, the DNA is TGTGCCAGTAGTACTTCAGGGGGCGGTCAGCCCCAGCATTTT. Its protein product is CASSTSGGGQPQHF.

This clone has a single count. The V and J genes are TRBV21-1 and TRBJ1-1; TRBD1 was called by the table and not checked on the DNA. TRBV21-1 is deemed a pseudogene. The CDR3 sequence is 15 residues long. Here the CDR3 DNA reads TGTGCCAGCAGCAAAGAGGAGACAGGGCCTTATGAAGCTTTCTTT. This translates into CASSKEETGPYEAFF.

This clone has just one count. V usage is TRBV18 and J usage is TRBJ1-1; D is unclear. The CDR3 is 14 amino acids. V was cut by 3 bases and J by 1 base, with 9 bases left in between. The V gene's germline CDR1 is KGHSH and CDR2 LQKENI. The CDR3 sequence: CASSPSQPNTEAFF. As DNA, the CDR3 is TGTGCCAGCTCACCTTCACAGCCGAACACTGAAGCTTTCTTT.

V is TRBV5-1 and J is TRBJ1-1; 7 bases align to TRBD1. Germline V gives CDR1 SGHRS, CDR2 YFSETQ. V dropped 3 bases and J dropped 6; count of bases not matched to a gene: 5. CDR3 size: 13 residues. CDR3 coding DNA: TGCGCCAGCAGCTCGACGACAGGGCCTGAAGCTTTCTTT. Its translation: CASSSTTGPEAFF.

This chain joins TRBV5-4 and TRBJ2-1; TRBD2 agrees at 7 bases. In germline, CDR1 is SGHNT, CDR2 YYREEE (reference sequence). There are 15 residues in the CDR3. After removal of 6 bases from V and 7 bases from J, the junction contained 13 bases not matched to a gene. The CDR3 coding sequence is TGTGCCAGCAAGAATCGGGAGGTACTCCTGAATGAGCAGTTCTTC. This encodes CASKNREVLLNEQFF.

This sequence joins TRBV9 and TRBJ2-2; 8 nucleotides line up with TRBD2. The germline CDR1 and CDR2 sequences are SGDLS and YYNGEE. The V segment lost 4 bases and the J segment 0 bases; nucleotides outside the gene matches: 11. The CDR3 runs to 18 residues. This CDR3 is CASSPHVVAGSNTGELFF. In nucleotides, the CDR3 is TGTGCCAGCAGCCCCCATGTGGTAGCGGGATCGAACACCGGGGAGCTGTTTTTT.

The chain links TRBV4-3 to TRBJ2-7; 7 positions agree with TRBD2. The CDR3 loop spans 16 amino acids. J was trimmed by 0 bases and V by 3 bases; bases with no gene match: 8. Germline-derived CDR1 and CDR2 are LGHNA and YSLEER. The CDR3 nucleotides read TGCGCCAGCAGCCAGCTGGCCGGGGGGTTCTCCTACGAGCAGTACTTC. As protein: CASSQLAGGFSYEQYF.

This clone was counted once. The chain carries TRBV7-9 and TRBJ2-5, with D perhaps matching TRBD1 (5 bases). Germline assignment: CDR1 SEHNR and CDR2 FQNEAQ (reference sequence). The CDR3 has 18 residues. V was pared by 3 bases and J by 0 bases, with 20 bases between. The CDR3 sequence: CASSFSDMSLANQETQYF. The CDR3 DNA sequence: TGTGCCAGCAGCTTTTCGGACATGTCTTTGGCGAACCAAGAGACCCAGTACTTC.

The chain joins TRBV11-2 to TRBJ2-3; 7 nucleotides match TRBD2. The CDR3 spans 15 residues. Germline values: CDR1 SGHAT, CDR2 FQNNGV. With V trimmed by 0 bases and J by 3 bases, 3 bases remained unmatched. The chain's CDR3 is CASSLERESTDTQYF. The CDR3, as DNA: TGTGCCAGCAGCTTAGAGCGGGAGTCGACAGATACGCAGTATTTT.

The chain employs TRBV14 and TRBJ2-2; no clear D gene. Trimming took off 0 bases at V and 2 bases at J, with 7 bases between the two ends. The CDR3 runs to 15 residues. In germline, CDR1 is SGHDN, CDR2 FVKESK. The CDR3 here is CASSQERDNTGELFF. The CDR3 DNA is TGTGCCAGCAGCCAAGAAAGGGATAACACCGGGGAGCTGTTTTTT.

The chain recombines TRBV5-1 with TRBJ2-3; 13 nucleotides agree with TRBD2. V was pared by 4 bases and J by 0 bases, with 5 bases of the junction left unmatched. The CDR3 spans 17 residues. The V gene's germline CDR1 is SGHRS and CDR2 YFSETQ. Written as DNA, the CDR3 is TGCGCCAGCAGCCCGGGGACTAGCGGGACTAGCACAGATACGCAGTATTTT. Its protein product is CASSPGTSGTSTDTQYF.

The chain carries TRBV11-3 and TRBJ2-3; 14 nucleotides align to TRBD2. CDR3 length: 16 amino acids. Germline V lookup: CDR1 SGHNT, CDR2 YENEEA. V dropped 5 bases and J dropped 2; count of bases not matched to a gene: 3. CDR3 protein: CASSQGLAGDTDTQYF. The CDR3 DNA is TGTGCCAGCAGCCAGGGACTAGCGGGGGACACAGATACGCAGTATTTT.

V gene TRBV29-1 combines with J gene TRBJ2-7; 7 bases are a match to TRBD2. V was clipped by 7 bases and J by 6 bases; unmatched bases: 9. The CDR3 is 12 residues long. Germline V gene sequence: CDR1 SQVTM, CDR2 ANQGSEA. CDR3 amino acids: CSARSTSAEQYF. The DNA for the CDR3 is TGCAGCGCCAGATCTACTAGCGCCGAGCAGTACTTC.

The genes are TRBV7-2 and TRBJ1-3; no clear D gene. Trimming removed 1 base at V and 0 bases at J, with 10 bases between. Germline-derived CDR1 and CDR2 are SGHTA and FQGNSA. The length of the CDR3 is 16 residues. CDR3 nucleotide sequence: TGTGCCAGCAGCTTAGTTCCGGCAGTCTCTGGAAACACCATATATTTT. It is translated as CASSLVPAVSGNTIYF.

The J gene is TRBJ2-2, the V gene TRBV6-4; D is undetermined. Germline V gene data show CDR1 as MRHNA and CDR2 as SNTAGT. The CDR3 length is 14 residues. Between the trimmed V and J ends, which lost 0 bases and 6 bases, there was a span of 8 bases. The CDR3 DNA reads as TGTGCCAGCAGTGACTCGACGTATGCCGGGGAGCTGTTTTTT. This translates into CASSDSTYAGELFF.

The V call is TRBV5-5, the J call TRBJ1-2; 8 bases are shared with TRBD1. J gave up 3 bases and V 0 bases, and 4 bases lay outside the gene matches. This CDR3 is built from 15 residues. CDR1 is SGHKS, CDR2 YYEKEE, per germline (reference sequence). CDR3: CASSLVSGGDYGYTF. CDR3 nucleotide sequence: TGTGCCAGCAGCTTGGTATCAGGGGGCGACTATGGCTACACCTTC.

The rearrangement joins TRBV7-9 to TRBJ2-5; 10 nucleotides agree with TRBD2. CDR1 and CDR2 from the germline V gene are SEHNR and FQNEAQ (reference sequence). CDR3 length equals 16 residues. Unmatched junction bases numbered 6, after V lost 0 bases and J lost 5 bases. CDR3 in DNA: TGTGCCAGCAGCTTAGCGACTAGCGGGTGGTGGGAGACCCAGTACTTC. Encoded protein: CASSLATSGWWETQYF. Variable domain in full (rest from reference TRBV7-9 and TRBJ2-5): DTGVSQNPRHKITKRGQNVTFRCDPISEHNRLYWYRQTLGQGPEFLTYFQNEAQLEKSRLLSDRFSAERPKGSFSTLEIQRTEQGDSAMYLCASSLATSGWWETQYFGPGTRLLVL.